These 29 T cell receptor beta chains were all obtained from the same sample, sequenced in a study of blood T cell repertoires in COVID-19 (dated by TCRdb to between 2020 and 2021). The method behind the library was the immunoSEQ multiplex PCR assay. TCRdb carries this immuneACCESS record with in-frame sequences only. Its versions omit some clonotypes, under half of them owing to an unresolved V gene in the studies checked, with the rest unexplained. This sample holds roughly 190,000 clones; more than 75% were observed only once. Less than 5.5% of the sample lies in the top ten. The sample was peripheral blood. The receptors shown here come from a human donor in a cohort sampled during active COVID-19.

This sequence joins TRBV12-3 or TRBV12-4 and TRBJ1-2; D unclear. The CDR3 sequence is 11 residues long. Trimming removed 7 bases from V and 4 bases from J, with 7 bases in between. The DNA of the CDR3 is TGTGCCAGCAATCGGGGCTATGGCTACACCTTC. The encoded protein is CASNRGYGYTF.

The rearrangement joins TRBV5-4 to TRBJ1-2; D remains unclear. The V end lost 3 bases, the J end lost 6 bases, and 9 bases lay between the germline ends. Germline CDR1 reads SGHNT; CDR2 reads YYREEE (reference sequence). The CDR3 contains 12 residues. In nucleotides, the CDR3 is TGTGCCAGCAGCTCAACGGTGGATGGCTACACCTTC. Its protein is CASSSTVDGYTF. The variable domain in full, with the rest retrieved from reference TRBV5-4 and TRBJ1-2, is ETGVTQSPTHLIKTRGQQVTLRCSSQSGHNTVSWYQQALGQGPQFIFQYYREEENGRGNFPPRFSGLQFPNYSSELNVNALELDDSALYLCASSSTVDGYTFGSGTRLTVV.

This clone was picked up one time. The V call is TRBV7-2, the J call TRBJ1-5, with D possibly being TRBD1 (6 bases). CDR3 length: 19 amino acids. V shed 1 base and J shed 7 bases, with 26 bases lying between them. CDR1 and CDR2 from the germline V gene are SGHTA and FQGNSA. The CDR3 DNA follows: TGTGCCAGCAGCTTAGTGGCCCCTCTCCCCCTTTCGGGGGGCCAGCCCCAGCATTTT. This gives the protein CASSLVAPLPLSGGQPQHF. Full variable domain (rest looked up from reference TRBV7-2 and TRBJ1-5): GAGVSQSPSNKVTEKGKDVELRCDPISGHTALYWYRQSLGQGLEFLIYFQGNSAPDKSGLPSDRFSAERTGGSVSTLTIQRTQQEDSAVYLCASSLVAPLPLSGGQPQHFGDGTRLSIL.

The chain is built from TRBV10-3 and TRBJ1-1; tentative D call: TRBD1 (5 bases). The CDR3 runs 15 residues. With 6 bases removed from V and 0 bases from J, the gap between germline ends came to 14 bases. Germline V gene lookup returns CDR1 ENHRY and CDR2 SYGVKD. This chain's CDR3 is CAISPARQMNTEAFF. The CDR3 coding sequence is TGTGCCATCAGCCCAGCGAGACAGATGAACACTGAAGCTTTCTTT.

The chain recombines TRBV9 with TRBJ2-7, with 13 nucleotides matching TRBD2. The germline gives CDR1 SGDLS, CDR2 YYNGEE. Unmatched junction bases numbered 2, after V lost 0 bases and J lost 5 bases. The CDR3 runs to 15 residues. CDR3 nucleotide sequence: TGTGCCAGCAGCGTAGGACTAGCGGGAGGAGACGAGCAGTACTTC. Amino acid sequence: CASSVGLAGGDEQYF.

This clone was seen once. The rearrangement joins TRBV15 to TRBJ1-3, with D unclear. The CDR3 is made up of 15 amino acids. The germline V and J ends were trimmed by 0 bases and 4 bases, with 10 bases remaining between them. CDR1 is LNHNV and CDR2 is YYDKDF in the germline V gene (reference sequence). The CDR3 DNA reads TGTGCCACCAGCAGAGAGGCAACAGAGGGAAACACCATATATTTT. It is translated as CATSREATEGNTIYF.

The V gene is TRBV7-8, the J gene TRBJ1-1; 7 bases align to TRBD1. Germline-derived CDR1 and CDR2 are SGHVS and FQNEAQ. The junction had 6 bases not matched to a gene; V was cut back by 5 bases and J by 6 bases. CDR3 length equals 13 residues. As DNA, the CDR3 is TGTGCCAGCAGCCCTGGGACAGTCTCTGAAGCTTTCTTT. Residues: CASSPGTVSEAFF. Variable domain in full (rest from reference TRBV7-8 and TRBJ1-1): GAGVSQSPRYKVAKRGQDVALRCDPISGHVSLFWYQQALGQGPEFLTYFQNEAQLDKSGLPSDRFFAERPEGSVSTLKIQRTQQEDSAVYLCASSPGTVSEAFFGQGTRLTVV.

V and J are TRBV7-8 and TRBJ2-7; perhaps TRBD2 as D (6 bases). CDR3 length: 14 residues. Germline lookup yields CDR1 SGHVS and CDR2 FQNEAQ. V was trimmed by 3 bases and J by 4 bases, leaving 13 bases between them. The chain's CDR3 is CASSFGQGGYEQYF. Written as DNA, the CDR3 is TGTGCCAGCAGCTTCGGACAAGGAGGGTACGAGCAGTACTTC. Full variable domain (rest looked up from reference TRBV7-8 and TRBJ2-7): GAGVSQSPRYKVAKRGQDVALRCDPISGHVSLFWYQQALGQGPEFLTYFQNEAQLDKSGLPSDRFFAERPEGSVSTLKIQRTQQEDSAVYLCASSFGQGGYEQYFGPGTRLTVT.

J is TRBJ2-5 and V is TRBV20-1; no clear D gene. V lost 6 bases and J 5 bases, leaving 10 bases between the germline ends. Germline CDR1 DFQATT, CDR2 SNEGSKA (reference sequence). CDR3 size: 11 residues. The CDR3 DNA reads as TGCAGTGCCGCGAAGGAGGAGACCCAGTACTTC. Translation: CSAAKEETQYF.

This chain connects TRBV9 to TRBJ1-6, with 7 bases fitting TRBD1. The V and J ends lost 3 bases and 7 bases, in that order; junction bases with no gene match: 7. The CDR3 spans 15 residues. Germline values: CDR1 SGDLS, CDR2 YYNGEE. This CDR3 is CASSAEGQLNSPLHF. CDR3 nucleotide sequence: TGTGCCAGCAGCGCAGAGGGACAGCTCAATTCACCCCTCCACTTT.

The chain links TRBV7-2 to TRBJ1-2, with D perhaps matching TRBD1 (5 bases). The V gene lost 3 bases and the J gene lost 2 bases, with 13 bases spanning the gap. The CDR3 runs to 15 residues. Germline V gene data show CDR1 as SGHTA and CDR2 as FQGNSA. CDR3 in DNA: TGTGCCAGCAGCTTTCGTCCAGGGATGAACTATGGCTACACCTTC. Amino acid sequence: CASSFRPGMNYGYTF.

This clone came up once. The genes are TRBV10-3 and TRBJ1-1; 7 nucleotides align to TRBD1. CDR3 size: 13 residues. CDR1 and CDR2 (germline): ENHRY, SYGVKD. V lost 2 bases to trimming and J lost 4 bases; unmatched junction nucleotides: 1. The CDR3 DNA sequence: TGTGCCATCAGTGAGAACAGGGGCACTGAAGCTTTCTTT. Its translation is CAISENRGTEAFF.

This clone was counted a single time. This rearrangement joins TRBV30 to TRBJ1-4; tentatively, D is TRBD1 (5 bases). Germline V gives CDR1 GTSNPN, CDR2 SVGIG (reference sequence). CDR3 length: 13 residues. Trimming removed 4 bases at V and 3 bases at J, with 9 bases between. The CDR3 DNA reads TGTGCCTGGAAGGCGGGACCTAATGAAAAACTGTTTTTT. Residues: CAWKAGPNEKLFF.

This clone has just one count. The V call is TRBV19, the J call TRBJ2-1; 10 nucleotides align to TRBD2. CDR3 length: 18 amino acids. Germline V CDR1 and CDR2: LNHDA, SQIVND (reference sequence). V lost 10 bases, J lost 0 bases, and 15 bases stayed unmatched. The CDR3 sequence: CATTQVLAGKSSYNEQFF. CDR3 in DNA: TGTGCCACCACACAGGTACTAGCGGGAAAGAGCTCCTACAATGAGCAGTTCTTC.

The chain recombines TRBV6-6 with TRBJ1-5, with D uncertain. From germline, CDR1 is MNHNY and CDR2 SVGAGI (reference sequence). Trimming pared 2 bases from V and 7 bases from J, leaving 12 bases between. This CDR3 comprises 14 residues. This CDR3 reads CASSYSGVGQPQHF. In DNA, the CDR3 is TGTGCCAGCAGTTACAGCGGGGTAGGGCAGCCCCAGCATTTT.

This clone is a singleton in its sample. The V and J genes are TRBV11-2 and TRBJ1-1; D is possibly TRBD1 (5 bases). V lost 1 base and J lost 3, with 9 bases in between. The CDR3 has 14 residues. Germline V gene sequence: CDR1 SGHAT, CDR2 FQNNGV. CDR3 in amino acids: CASSLGGGYTEAFF. The CDR3 DNA sequence: TGTGCCAGCAGCTTAGGCGGGGGGTACACTGAAGCTTTCTTT.

The chain combines TRBV6-5 with TRBJ1-2; TRBD1 aligns across 7 bases. Trimming at V came to 3 bases and at J to 6 bases, leaving 4 bases not matched to a gene. CDR1 and CDR2 (germline): MNHEY, SVGAGI. The CDR3 is made up of 13 amino acids. CDR3: CASSYAGGNGYTF. The CDR3 coding sequence is TGTGCCAGCAGTTATGCAGGGGGTAATGGCTACACCTTC.

The J gene is TRBJ1-5, the V gene TRBV6-6; D gene unclear. The CDR3 is made up of 16 amino acids. V lost 2 bases to trimming and J lost 5 bases, with 16 bases between them. In germline, CDR1 is MNHNY, CDR2 SVGAGI (reference sequence). CDR3 DNA sequence: TGTGCCAGCAGTTACGGTTCCAACTCAAAACATCAGCCCCAGCATTTT. It translates to CASSYGSNSKHQPQHF.

V usage is TRBV4-1 and J usage is TRBJ1-2; tentatively, D is TRBD1 (6 bases). This CDR3 region has 15 residues. Germline V gene data show CDR1 as MGHRA and CDR2 as YSYEKL. With 0 bases removed from V and 4 bases from J, the gap between germline ends came to 12 bases. The CDR3 reads CASSQDVSGAYGYTF. The CDR3, as DNA: TGCGCCAGCAGCCAAGATGTCTCAGGGGCCTATGGCTACACCTTC.

This rearrangement joins TRBV5-4 to TRBJ2-1, with 8 nucleotides matching TRBD2. With V trimmed by 4 bases and J by 3 bases, 6 bases remained unmatched. Looked up from germline, CDR1 is SGHNT and CDR2 is YYREEE (reference sequence). The CDR3 spans 15 residues. CDR3 amino acids: CASSARLALYNEQFF. CDR3 nucleotides: TGTGCCAGCAGCGCGAGACTAGCGCTCTACAATGAGCAGTTCTTC.

The genes are TRBV30 and TRBJ2-2, with 9 bases lining up with TRBD1. V dropped 4 bases and J dropped 6; count of bases not matched to a gene: 3. CDR1 and CDR2 (germline): GTSNPN, SVGIG (reference sequence). The CDR3 has 13 residues. As DNA, the CDR3 is TGTGCCTGGAACCGACAGGGGGCCGGGGAGCTGTTTTTT. Amino acids: CAWNRQGAGELFF.

The CDR3 is CAISGGGNSYEQYF. CDR3 sequence (DNA): TGTGCCATCAGTGGTGGTGGCAACTCCTACGAGCAGTACTTC. The J gene is TRBJ2-7, the V gene TRBV10-3, with no clear D. CDR3 size: 14 residues. The germline V gene has CDR1 ENHRY and CDR2 SYGVKD. V dropped 4 bases and J dropped 0 bases, with 10 bases sitting between them.

The chain recombines TRBV29-1 with TRBJ1-2; TRBD1 matches 8 bases. Trimming took 7 bases from V and 3 from J; bases not matched to a gene: 13. The germline gives CDR1 SQVTM, CDR2 ANQGSEA. CDR3 length: 15 amino acids. CDR3 sequence (DNA): TGCAGCGGAGCCCCCCGGACAGGGAACGACTATGGCTACACCTTC. Its protein is CSGAPRTGNDYGYTF. Complete variable domain (other parts from reference TRBV29-1 and TRBJ1-2): SAVISQKPSRDICQRGTSLTIQCQVDSQVTMMFWYRQQPGQSLTLIATANQGSEATYESGFVIDKFPISRPNLTFSTLTVSNMSPEDSSIYLCSGAPRTGNDYGYTFGSGTRLTVV.

This clone was seen only a few times. The chain couples TRBV5-1 to TRBJ2-1, with a possible D match to TRBD1 (5 bases). The V and J ends lost 4 bases and 6 bases respectively, with 14 bases between them. Germline-derived CDR1 and CDR2 are SGHRS and YFSETQ. This CDR3 is 14 amino acids long. CDR3 residues: CASSLQGSGNEQFF. Written as DNA, the CDR3 is TGCGCCAGCAGCCTCCAGGGATCTGGCAATGAGCAGTTCTTC.

This chain links TRBV28 with TRBJ1-4, with no clear D. CDR1 is MDHEN and CDR2 is SYDVKM in the germline V gene. The CDR3 length is 12 residues. V lost 6 bases and J lost 4, with 6 bases in between. The CDR3 region is CASRASNEKLFF. In nucleotides, the CDR3 is TGTGCCAGCAGGGCAAGTAATGAAAAACTGTTTTTT.

J is TRBJ2-1 and V is TRBV7-2; possible D gene TRBD1, 5 bases. Per the germline V gene, CDR1 is SGHTA and CDR2 is FQGNSA. V shed 5 bases and J shed 3 bases, with 11 bases lying between them. The CDR3 spans 14 residues. Written as DNA, the CDR3 is TGTGCCAGCAGCAAAGGGGTAGACTACAATGAGCAGTTCTTC. Its translation is CASSKGVDYNEQFF.

J is TRBJ1-1 and V is TRBV6-1; 7 bases map to TRBD1. Losses at the gene ends were 2 bases for V and 14 bases for J; bases not matched to a gene: 14. The CDR3 covers 14 residues. The germline CDR1 and CDR2 sequences are MNHNS and SASEGT. CDR3 region: CASSESHRGYPYFF. The DNA for the CDR3 is TGTGCCAGCAGTGAATCTCACAGGGGTTATCCATACTTCTTT.

The V gene is TRBV30, the J gene TRBJ2-5, with 10 nucleotides matching TRBD1. CDR1 and CDR2 from the germline V gene are GTSNPN and SVGIG (reference sequence). CDR3 length: 16 residues. V dropped 2 bases and J dropped 3; count of bases not matched to a gene: 9. As DNA, the CDR3 is TGTGCCTGGAGTCGGGGGGACAGGGGCGGGGAAGAGACCCAGTACTTC. This encodes CAWSRGDRGGEETQYF.

This rearrangement joins TRBV19 to TRBJ2-5; 8 bases match TRBD1. In germline, CDR1 is LNHDA, CDR2 SQIVND (reference sequence). J gave up 2 bases and V 6 bases, and 8 bases lay outside the gene matches. The CDR3 spans 15 residues. CDR3 in DNA: TGTGCCAGTAGCCGGATTACAGGGGGTCAAGAGACCCAGTACTTC. Translated: CASSRITGGQETQYF.